Here is one T cell receptor beta chain with its context. This specimen belongs to a study of T cell responses to AZD1222 COVID-19 vaccine. Per the germline V gene, CDR1 is MGHRA and CDR2 is YSYEKL. The CDR3 length is 16 residues. Trimming removed 4 bases from V and 2 bases from J; junction bases left unmatched: 11. Repertoires were generated with immunoSEQ multiplex PCR, while TCRdb's copy carries only in-frame clones and drops some. The table has 98,000 or so clones, 85% to 90% seen once; the top ten hold about 17%. V and J are TRBV4-1 and TRBJ2-7, with 7 bases aligning to TRBD2. This sample comprised peripheral blood, obtained 28 days after the second AZD1222 dose. The receptor was derived from an adult who received the AZD1222 COVID-19 vaccine. The CDR3 nucleotides are TGCGCCAGCAGCCCTGTCCCTAGCGGTCTTCCCTACGAGCAGTACTTC. It specifies CASSPVPSGLPYEQYF.